The 15 T cell receptor beta chains listed next were all sequenced from one sample in a study of blood T cell repertoires in COVID-19. The table came from immunoSEQ multiplex PCR; TCRdb's copy has only in-frame clones and leaves some out. The data contain about 250,000 clones, 82% of them seen just once; the ten biggest clones take up 4.5% to 6%. What was sequenced was peripheral blood. Receptors were obtained from a woman of 80 years or more with active or convalescent COVID-19.

The genes are TRBV28 and TRBJ2-2; D not resolved. The V end lost 5 bases, the J end lost 8 bases, and 3 bases lay between the germline ends. The CDR3 covers 10 residues. Germline lookup yields CDR1 MDHEN and CDR2 SYDVKM. The CDR3 here is CASSQGELFF. CDR3 sequence (DNA): TGTGCCAGCAGTCAGGGGGAGCTGTTTTTT. Combining the CDR3 with reference TRBV28 and TRBJ2-2 gives the whole variable domain DVKVTQSSRYLVKRTGEKVFLECVQDMDHENMFWYRQDPGLGLRLIYFSYDVKMKEKGDIPEGYSVSREKKERFSLILESASTNQTSMYLCASSQGELFFGEGSRLTVL.

The chain uses TRBV18 and TRBJ1-1; D gene uncertain. The CDR3 consists of 15 residues. Trimming removed 1 base at V and 4 bases at J, with 13 bases between. Germline V gene sequence: CDR1 KGHSH, CDR2 LQKENI. In DNA, the CDR3 is TGTGCCAGCTCACCACTTGGCGGGGAGGGCACTGAAGCTTTCTTT. Translating gives CASSPLGGEGTEAFF.

This chain connects TRBV30 to TRBJ2-4; D is possibly TRBD1 (6 bases). Germline CDR1 and CDR2: GTSNPN and SVGIG (reference sequence). Trimming pared 5 bases from V and 0 bases from J, leaving 17 bases between. This CDR3 contains 16 residues. CDR3 coding DNA: TGTGCCTGGGCTTCGGGACAAAGACTAGCCAAAAACATTCAGTACTTC. It codes for CAWASGQRLAKNIQYF.

V usage is TRBV7-9 and J usage is TRBJ2-5; 9 bases align to TRBD2. Germline V gives CDR1 SEHNR, CDR2 FQNEAQ (reference sequence). The V segment lost 5 bases and the J segment 5 bases; nucleotides outside the gene matches: 9. The CDR3 sequence is 15 residues long. This chain's CDR3 is CASSHGSGSKETQYF. The CDR3 DNA sequence: TGTGCCAGCAGCCATGGTAGCGGGAGTAAGGAGACCCAGTACTTC.

The chain couples TRBV12-3 or TRBV12-4 to TRBJ1-5; tentatively, D is TRBD1 (6 bases). V lost 5 bases and J 4 bases, leaving 9 bases between the germline ends. The CDR3 totals 13 residues. CDR3 in amino acids: CASSRTANQPQHF. For the CDR3, the DNA is TGTGCCAGCAGTCGGACAGCAAATCAGCCCCAGCATTTT.

The chain couples TRBV19 to TRBJ1-2; TRBD1 aligns across 9 bases. Germline V gene lookup returns CDR1 LNHDA and CDR2 SQIVND (reference sequence). The CDR3 contains 14 residues. J gave up 4 bases and V 9 bases, and 9 bases lay outside the gene matches. CDR3 in amino acids: CASSGQGLIYGYTF. The CDR3 bases are TGTGCCAGCTCCGGACAGGGGTTAATCTATGGCTACACCTTC.

This chain uses TRBV5-6 with TRBJ2-6; D is uncertain. This CDR3 spans 16 amino acids. V was shortened by 2 bases and J by 4 bases, with 13 bases between the two germline ends. Germline V CDR1 and CDR2: SGHDT, YYEEEE. CDR3: CASSFGLRLGANVLTF. The CDR3 DNA follows: TGTGCCAGCAGCTTTGGGCTGCGCCTGGGGGCCAACGTCCTGACTTTC.

V gene TRBV3-1 (or the pseudogene TRBV3-2) combines with J gene TRBJ2-5; D is ambiguous. V gave up 8 bases and J gave up 2 bases, with 12 bases separating them. Germline V gene lookup returns CDR1 LGHDT and CDR2 YNNKEL (reference sequence). This CDR3 comprises 13 residues. The CDR3 region has the DNA TGTGCCAGCTCTGGCGGAACACAAGAGACCCAGTACTTC. Its protein is CASSGGTQETQYF.

This clone was recorded only once. This chain's CDR3 is CSVGGGRGGETQYF. Written as DNA, the CDR3 is TGCAGCGTTGGCGGGGGCAGGGGTGGGGAGACCCAGTACTTC. V and J are TRBV29-1 and TRBJ2-5, with D possibly matching TRBD2 (7 bases). This CDR3 spans 14 amino acids. Germline-derived CDR1 and CDR2 are SQVTM and ANQGSEA. V lost 4 bases, J lost 5 bases, and 17 bases lay in between.

The V and J genes are TRBV5-1 and TRBJ2-3; TRBD1 aligns across 10 bases. V lost 4 bases, J lost 2 bases, and 22 bases stayed unmatched. Germline loops: CDR1 SGHRS, CDR2 YFSETQ. The CDR3 contains 21 residues. The CDR3 coding sequence is TGCGCCAGCAGCCCAGGGTTCTTGGGACAGGGGCTTAAAGGACTCACAGATACGCAGTATTTT. Translated, it gives CASSPGFLGQGLKGLTDTQYF. Using reference TRBV5-1 and TRBJ2-3 for the parts outside the CDR3, the full variable domain is KAGVTQTPRYLIKTRGQQVTLSCSPISGHRSVSWYQQTPGQGLQFLFEYFSETQRNKGNFPGRFSGRQFSNSRSEMNVSTLELGDSALYLCASSPGFLGQGLKGLTDTQYFGPGTRLTVL.

The chain links TRBV5-1 to TRBJ1-4; TRBD1 agrees at 7 bases. Germline CDR1 SGHRS, CDR2 YFSETQ. This CDR3 contains 15 residues. Trimming cost V 4 bases and J 3 bases; bases outside gene matches: 6. The CDR3 reads CASSGTGAANEKLFF. CDR3 coding DNA: TGCGCCAGCAGCGGTACAGGGGCGGCTAATGAAAAACTGTTTTTT. Full variable domain (missing parts from reference TRBV5-1 and TRBJ1-4): KAGVTQTPRYLIKTRGQQVTLSCSPISGHRSVSWYQQTPGQGLQFLFEYFSETQRNKGNFPGRFSGRQFSNSRSEMNVSTLELGDSALYLCASSGTGAANEKLFFGSGTQLSVL.

The chain combines TRBV11-2 with TRBJ2-7; 10 nucleotides match TRBD1. V lost 3 bases, J lost 2 bases, and 4 bases stayed unmatched. The CDR3 has 15 residues. In germline, CDR1 is SGHAT, CDR2 FQNNGV. The CDR3 spells CASSLAGQGTYEQYF. CDR3 DNA: TGTGCCAGCAGCTTGGCGGGACAGGGGACCTACGAGCAGTACTTC.

Points on this clone: The junction does not match germline at one end; this may be a read error. The chain couples TRBV11-2 to TRBJ2-3; the match to TRBD1 covers 11 bases. The germline CDR1 and CDR2 sequences are SGHAT and FQNNGV. This CDR3 has 17 residues. The CDR3 reads CASSLDPGQGALDTQYF. CDR3 DNA sequence: TGTGCCAGCAGCCTAGACCCAGGACAGGGGGCTTTGGATACGCAGTATTTT.

V gene TRBV20-1 combines with J gene TRBJ1-2; a weak D match, TRBD1 (5 bases). CDR1 DFQATT and CDR2 SNEGSKA come from the germline V gene (reference sequence). There are 14 residues in the CDR3. The V and J ends lost 3 bases and 1 base respectively, with 12 bases between them. The CDR3 reads CSASEWQGNYGYTF. DNA of the CDR3: TGCAGTGCTAGTGAGTGGCAGGGTAACTATGGCTACACCTTC.

This clone was recorded only once. The chain is built from TRBV2 and TRBJ2-5, with 8 bases matching TRBD2. Germline CDR1 is SNHLY and CDR2 is FYNNEI. This CDR3 has 14 residues. The V gene end was trimmed by 1 base and the J gene end by 9 bases; junction bases not matched to a gene: 7. In nucleotides, the CDR3 is TGTGCCAGCAGTGAAGGTCTGGCCGGGGGGGCCCAGTACTTC. It is translated as CASSEGLAGGAQYF.